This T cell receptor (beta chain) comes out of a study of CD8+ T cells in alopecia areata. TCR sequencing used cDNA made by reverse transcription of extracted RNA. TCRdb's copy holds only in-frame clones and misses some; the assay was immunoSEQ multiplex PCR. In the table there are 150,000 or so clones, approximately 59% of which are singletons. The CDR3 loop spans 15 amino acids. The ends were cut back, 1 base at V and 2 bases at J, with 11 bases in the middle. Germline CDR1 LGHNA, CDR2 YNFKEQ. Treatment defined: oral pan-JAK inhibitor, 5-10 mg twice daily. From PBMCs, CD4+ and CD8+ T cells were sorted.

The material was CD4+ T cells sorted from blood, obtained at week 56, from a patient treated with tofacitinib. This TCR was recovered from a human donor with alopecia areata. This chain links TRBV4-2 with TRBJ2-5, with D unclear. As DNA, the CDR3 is TGTGCCAGCAGCCAAGCCGCTAATCAACAAGAGACCCAGTACTTC. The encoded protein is CASSQAANQQETQYF.